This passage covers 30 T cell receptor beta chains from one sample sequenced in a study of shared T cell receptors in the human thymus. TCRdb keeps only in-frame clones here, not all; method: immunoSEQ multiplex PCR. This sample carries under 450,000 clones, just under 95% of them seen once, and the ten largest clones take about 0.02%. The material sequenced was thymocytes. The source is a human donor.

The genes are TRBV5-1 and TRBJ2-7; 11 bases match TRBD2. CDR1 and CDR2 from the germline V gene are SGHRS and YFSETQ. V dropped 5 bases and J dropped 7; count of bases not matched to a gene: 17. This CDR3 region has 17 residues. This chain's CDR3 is CASRSSLAGGPRGEQYF. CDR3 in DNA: TGCGCCAGCAGAAGCAGTCTAGCGGGAGGCCCGAGGGGGGAGCAGTACTTC.

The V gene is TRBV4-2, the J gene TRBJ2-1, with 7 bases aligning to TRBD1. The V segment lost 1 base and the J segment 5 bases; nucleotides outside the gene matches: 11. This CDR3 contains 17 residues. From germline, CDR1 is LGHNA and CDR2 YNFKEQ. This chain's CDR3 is CASSQVARRGRNNEQFF. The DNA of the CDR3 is TGTGCCAGCAGCCAAGTTGCCCGAAGGGGGCGGAACAATGAGCAGTTCTTC.

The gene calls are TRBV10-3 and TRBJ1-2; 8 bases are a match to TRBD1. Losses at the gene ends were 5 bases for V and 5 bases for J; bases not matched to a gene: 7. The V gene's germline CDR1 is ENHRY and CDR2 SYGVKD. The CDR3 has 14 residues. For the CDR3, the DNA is TGTGCCATCAGTCTGGACAGGGTAATATATGGCTACACCTTC. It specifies CAISLDRVIYGYTF.

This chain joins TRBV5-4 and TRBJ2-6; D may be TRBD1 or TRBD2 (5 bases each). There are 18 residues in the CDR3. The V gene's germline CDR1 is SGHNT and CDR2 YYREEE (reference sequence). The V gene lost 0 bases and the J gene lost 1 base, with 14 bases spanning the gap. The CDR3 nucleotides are TGTGCCAGCAGCTTGGCCCTCAGAGGGGCGTCTGGGGCCAACGTCCTGACTTTC. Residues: CASSLALRGASGANVLTF. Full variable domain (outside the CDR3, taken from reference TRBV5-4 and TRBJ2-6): ETGVTQSPTHLIKTRGQQVTLRCSSQSGHNTVSWYQQALGQGPQFIFQYYREEENGRGNFPPRFSGLQFPNYSSELNVNALELDDSALYLCASSLALRGASGANVLTFGAGSRLTVL.

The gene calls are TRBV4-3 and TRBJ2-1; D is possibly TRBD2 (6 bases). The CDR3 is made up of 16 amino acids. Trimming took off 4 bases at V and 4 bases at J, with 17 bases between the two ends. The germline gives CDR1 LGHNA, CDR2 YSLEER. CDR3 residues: CASSREDLCWYNEQFF. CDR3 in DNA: TGCGCCAGCAGCCGGGAGGACTTATGTTGGTACAATGAGCAGTTCTTC.

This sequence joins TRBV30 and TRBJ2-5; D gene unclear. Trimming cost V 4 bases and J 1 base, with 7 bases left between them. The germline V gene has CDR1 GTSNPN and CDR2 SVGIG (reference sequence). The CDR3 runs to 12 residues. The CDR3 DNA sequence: TGTGCCTGGAAGGACCTCCAAGAGACCCAGTACTTC. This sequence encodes CAWKDLQETQYF. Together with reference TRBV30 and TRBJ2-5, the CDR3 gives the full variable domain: SQTIHQWPATLVQPVGSPLSLECTVEGTSNPNLYWYRQAAGRGLQLLFYSVGIGQISSEVPQNLSASRPQDRQFILSSKKLLLSDSGFYLCAWKDLQETQYFGPGTRLLVL.

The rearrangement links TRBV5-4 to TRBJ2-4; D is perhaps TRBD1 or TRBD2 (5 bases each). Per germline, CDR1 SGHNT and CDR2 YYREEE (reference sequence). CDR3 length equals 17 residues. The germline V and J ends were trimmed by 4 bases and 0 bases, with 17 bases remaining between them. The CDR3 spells CASSPRDDSLAKNIQYF. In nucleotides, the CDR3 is TGTGCCAGCAGCCCCCGGGACGATTCACTAGCCAAAAACATTCAGTACTTC.

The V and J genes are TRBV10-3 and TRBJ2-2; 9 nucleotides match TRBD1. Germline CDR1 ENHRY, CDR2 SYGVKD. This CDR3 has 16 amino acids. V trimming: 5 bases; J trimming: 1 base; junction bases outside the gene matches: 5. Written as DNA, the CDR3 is TGTGCCATCAGTTCTAACAGGGGGCGGAACACCGGGGAGCTGTTTTTT. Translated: CAISSNRGRNTGELFF.

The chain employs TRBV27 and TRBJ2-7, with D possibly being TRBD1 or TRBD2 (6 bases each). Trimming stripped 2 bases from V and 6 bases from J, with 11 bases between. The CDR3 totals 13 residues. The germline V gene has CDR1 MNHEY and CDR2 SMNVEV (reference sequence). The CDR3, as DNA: TGTGCCAGCAGTTTAGGACAGCGGGCCGAGCAGTACTTC. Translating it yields CASSLGQRAEQYF.

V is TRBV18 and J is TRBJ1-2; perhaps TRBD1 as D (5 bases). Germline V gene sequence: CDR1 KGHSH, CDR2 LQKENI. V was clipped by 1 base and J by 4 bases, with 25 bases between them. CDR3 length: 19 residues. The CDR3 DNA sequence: TGTGCCAGCTCACCACATCGCGGGCGCGTTGGGGGGTCGAGCTATGGCTACACCTTC. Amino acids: CASSPHRGRVGGSSYGYTF.

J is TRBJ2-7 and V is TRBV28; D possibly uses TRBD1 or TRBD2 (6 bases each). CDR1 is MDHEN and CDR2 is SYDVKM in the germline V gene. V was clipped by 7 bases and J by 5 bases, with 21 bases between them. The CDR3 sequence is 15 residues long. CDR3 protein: CASTWGSGALDEQYF. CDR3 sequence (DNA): TGTGCCAGCACTTGGGGGTCGGGGGCGCTTGACGAGCAGTACTTC.

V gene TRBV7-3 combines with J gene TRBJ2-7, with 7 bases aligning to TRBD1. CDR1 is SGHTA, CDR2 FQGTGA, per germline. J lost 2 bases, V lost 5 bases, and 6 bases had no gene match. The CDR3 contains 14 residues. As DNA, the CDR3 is TGTGCCAGCAGCATACGACAGGGCGCCTACGAGCAGTACTTC. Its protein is CASSIRQGAYEQYF.

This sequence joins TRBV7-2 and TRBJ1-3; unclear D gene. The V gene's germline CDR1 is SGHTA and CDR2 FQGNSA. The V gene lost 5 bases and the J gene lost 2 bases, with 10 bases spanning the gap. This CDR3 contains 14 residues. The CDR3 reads CASSLAKTGNTIYF. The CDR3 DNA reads TGTGCCAGCAGCCTTGCAAAAACTGGAAACACCATATATTTT.

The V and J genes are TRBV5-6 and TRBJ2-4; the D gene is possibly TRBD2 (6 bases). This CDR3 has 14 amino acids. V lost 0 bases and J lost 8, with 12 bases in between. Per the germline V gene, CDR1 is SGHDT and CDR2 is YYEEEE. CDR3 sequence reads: CASSLAGPGDIQYF. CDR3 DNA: TGTGCCAGCAGCTTGGCCGGGCCGGGGGACATTCAGTACTTC. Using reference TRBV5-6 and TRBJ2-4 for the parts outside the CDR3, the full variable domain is DAGVTQSPTHLIKTRGQQVTLRCSPKSGHDTVSWYQQALGQGPQFIFQYYEEEERQRGNFPDRFSGHQFPNYSSELNVNALLLGDSALYLCASSLAGPGDIQYFGAGTRLSVL.

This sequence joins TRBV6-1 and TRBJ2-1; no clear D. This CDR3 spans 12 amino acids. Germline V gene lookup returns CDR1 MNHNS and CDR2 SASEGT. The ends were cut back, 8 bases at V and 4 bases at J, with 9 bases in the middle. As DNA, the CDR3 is TGTGCCAGCGGCCGGACGTACAATGAGCAGTTCTTC. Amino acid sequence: CASGRTYNEQFF.

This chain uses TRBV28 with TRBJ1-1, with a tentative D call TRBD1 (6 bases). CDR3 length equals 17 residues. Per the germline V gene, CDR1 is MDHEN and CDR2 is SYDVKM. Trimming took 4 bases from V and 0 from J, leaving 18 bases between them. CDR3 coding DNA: TGTGCCAGCAGTTCCATGCGGAGGGGGAAGATGAACACTGAAGCTTTCTTT. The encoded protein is CASSSMRRGKMNTEAFF. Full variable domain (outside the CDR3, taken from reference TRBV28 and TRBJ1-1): DVKVTQSSRYLVKRTGEKVFLECVQDMDHENMFWYRQDPGLGLRLIYFSYDVKMKEKGDIPEGYSVSREKKERFSLILESASTNQTSMYLCASSSMRRGKMNTEAFFGQGTRLTVV.

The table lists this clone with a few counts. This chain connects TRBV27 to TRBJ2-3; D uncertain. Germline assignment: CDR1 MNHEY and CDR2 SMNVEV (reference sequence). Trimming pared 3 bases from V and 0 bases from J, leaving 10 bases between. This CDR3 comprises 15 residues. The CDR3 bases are TGTGCCAGCAGTTTCGGAACTTCTAGCACAGATACGCAGTATTTT. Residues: CASSFGTSSTDTQYF.

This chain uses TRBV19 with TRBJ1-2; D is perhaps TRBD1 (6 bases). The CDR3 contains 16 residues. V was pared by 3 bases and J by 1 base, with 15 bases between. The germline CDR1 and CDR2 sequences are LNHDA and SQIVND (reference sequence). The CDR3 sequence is CASSIVVGGVNYGYTF. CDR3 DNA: TGTGCCAGTAGTATTGTCGTCGGGGGCGTTAACTATGGCTACACCTTC.

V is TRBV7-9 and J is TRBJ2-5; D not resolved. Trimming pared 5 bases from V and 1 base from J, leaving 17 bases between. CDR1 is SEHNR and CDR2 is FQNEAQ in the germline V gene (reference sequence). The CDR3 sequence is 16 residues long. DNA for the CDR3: TGTGCCAGCAGCCTCGCCTCTTTTAGGGTCCAAGAGACCCAGTACTTC. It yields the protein CASSLASFRVQETQYF.

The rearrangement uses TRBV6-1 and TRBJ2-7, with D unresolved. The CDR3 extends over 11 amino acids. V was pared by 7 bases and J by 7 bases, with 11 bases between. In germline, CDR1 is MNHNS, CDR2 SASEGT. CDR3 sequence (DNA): TGTGCCAGCATACAGAAACTAGAGCAGTACTTC. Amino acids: CASIQKLEQYF.

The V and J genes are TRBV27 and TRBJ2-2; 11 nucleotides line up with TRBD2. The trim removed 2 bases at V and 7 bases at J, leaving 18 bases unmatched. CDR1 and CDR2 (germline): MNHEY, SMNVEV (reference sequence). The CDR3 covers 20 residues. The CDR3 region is CASSLLPRLAGIGPGGELFF. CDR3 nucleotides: TGTGCCAGCAGTTTACTTCCCCGACTAGCGGGAATCGGTCCTGGCGGGGAGCTGTTTTTT.

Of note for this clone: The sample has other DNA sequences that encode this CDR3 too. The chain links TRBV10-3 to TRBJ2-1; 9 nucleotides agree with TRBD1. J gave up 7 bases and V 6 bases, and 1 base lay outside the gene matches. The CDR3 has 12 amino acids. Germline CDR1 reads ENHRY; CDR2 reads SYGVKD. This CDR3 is CAIRTGGNEQFF. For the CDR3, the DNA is TGTGCCATCAGGACAGGGGGGAATGAGCAGTTCTTC.

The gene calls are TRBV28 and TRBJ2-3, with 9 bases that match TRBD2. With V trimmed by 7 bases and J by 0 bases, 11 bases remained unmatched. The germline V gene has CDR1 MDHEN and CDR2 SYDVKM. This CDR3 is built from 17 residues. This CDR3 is CASNRLAVHSSTDTQYF. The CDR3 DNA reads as TGTGCCAGCAATCGACTAGCGGTTCACTCTAGCACAGATACGCAGTATTTT.

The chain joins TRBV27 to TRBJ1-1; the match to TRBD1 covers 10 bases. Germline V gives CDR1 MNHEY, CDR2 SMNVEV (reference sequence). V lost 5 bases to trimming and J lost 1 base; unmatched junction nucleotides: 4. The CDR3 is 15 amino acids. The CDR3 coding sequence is TGTGCCAGCAGTGGGACAGGGGTAGCGAACACTGAAGCTTTCTTT. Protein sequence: CASSGTGVANTEAFF.

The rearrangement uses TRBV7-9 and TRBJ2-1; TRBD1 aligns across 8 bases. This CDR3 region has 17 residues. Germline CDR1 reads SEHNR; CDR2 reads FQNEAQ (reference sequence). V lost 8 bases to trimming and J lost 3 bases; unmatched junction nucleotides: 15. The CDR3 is CASHIGGLGTGYNEQFF. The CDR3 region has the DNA TGTGCCAGCCATATAGGAGGATTAGGGACAGGCTACAATGAGCAGTTCTTC.

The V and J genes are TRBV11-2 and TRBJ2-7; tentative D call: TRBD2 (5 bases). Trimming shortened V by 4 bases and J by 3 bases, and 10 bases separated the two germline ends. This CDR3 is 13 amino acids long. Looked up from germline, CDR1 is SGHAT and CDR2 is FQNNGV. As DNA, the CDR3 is TGTGCCAGCAGCTGTGCGGGCGTCTACGAGCAGTACTTC. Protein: CASSCAGVYEQYF.

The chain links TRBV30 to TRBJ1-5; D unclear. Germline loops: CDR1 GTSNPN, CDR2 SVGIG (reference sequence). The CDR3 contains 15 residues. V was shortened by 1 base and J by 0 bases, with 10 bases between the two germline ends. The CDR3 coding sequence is TGTGCCTGGAGTGGCAGTTTTTATAGCAATCAGCCCCAGCATTTT. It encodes CAWSGSFYSNQPQHF.

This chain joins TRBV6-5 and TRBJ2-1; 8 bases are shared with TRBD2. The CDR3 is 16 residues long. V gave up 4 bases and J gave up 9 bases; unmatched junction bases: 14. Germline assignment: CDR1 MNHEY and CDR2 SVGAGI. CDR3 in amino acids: CASSSKGTRNGSEQFF. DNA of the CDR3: TGTGCCAGCAGTTCCAAGGGGACTAGAAACGGTTCTGAGCAGTTCTTC.

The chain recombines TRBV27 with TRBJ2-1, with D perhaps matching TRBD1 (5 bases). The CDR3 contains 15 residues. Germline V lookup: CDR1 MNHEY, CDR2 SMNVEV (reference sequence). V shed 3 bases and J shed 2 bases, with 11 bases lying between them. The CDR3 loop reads CASSLTASTYNEQFF. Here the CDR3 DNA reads TGTGCCAGCAGTTTGACAGCCTCTACCTACAATGAGCAGTTCTTC.

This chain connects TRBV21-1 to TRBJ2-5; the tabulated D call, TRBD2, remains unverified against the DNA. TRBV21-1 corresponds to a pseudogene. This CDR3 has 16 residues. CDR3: CASGSLAGVFKETQYF. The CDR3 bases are TGTGCCAGCGGATCGCTAGCGGGAGTCTTTAAGGAGACCCAGTACTTC.